This T cell receptor beta chain was captured in a study of blood T cells in healthy people across ages. Study-wide findings and caveats: Older age coincided with a roughly linear decline in TCR beta diversity per million T cells.

This clonotype was seen ten or more times. What it binds is unknown. Combining a sample-barcoded 5' primer with a J-beta primer mix, a second PCR ran for roughly 7 to 12 cycles. The authors tagged each cDNA molecule using a template-switch adaptor with 12 random nucleotides. Each CDR3 protein gets one entry after TCRdb re-called the 5' RACE reads with MiXCR. The table shows roughly 790,000 distinct CDR3 sequences, with more than 40% occurring only once. V lost 0 bases to trimming and J lost 4 bases, with 10 bases between them. This CDR3 is 13 amino acids long. In germline, CDR1 is DFQATT, CDR2 SNEGSKA (reference sequence). Sample donors were healthy Caucasian individuals that came from Russia, aged 6 to 90. The study isolated at least 6.5 million PBMCs from each sample.

Sequences were obtained from blood. The sequence was collected from a woman aged 55-75 years in good health. The chain is built from TRBV20-1 and TRBJ2-7; a weak D match, TRBD1 (5 bases). For the CDR3, the DNA is TGCAGTGCTAGAGATGGCAGGGCTTACGAGCAGTACTTC. Translating it yields CSARDGRAYEQYF.